The present T cell receptor beta chain was sequenced within a study of T cell responses to AZD1222 COVID-19 vaccine (dated by TCRdb to about 2021). For the study in its entirety: AZD1222 recipients given second doses at about 4 weeks or at about 12 weeks were pooled, since spike-specific TCR depth and breadth were not found to differ between the two schedules. TCR sequencing covered more than 230 trial participants: about 210 given two doses of AZD1222 and 26 given two doses of MenACWY control vaccine. Trial participants were enrolled by age into subgroups of 18-55, 56-69 and 70-plus years, and about 150, 27 and 61 TCR-sequenced participants, respectively, were included in these subgroups. The paper's findings and limits, for the study overall: CD4 TCRs associated with the vaccine covered the entire spike protein, and the dominant responses were in regions 160-218 and 743-854. The 56-69-year group was small, and its depth increase did not reach significance, likely because of low power. Conclusions about previously exposed vaccinees were limited because only six AZD1222 recipients were SARS-CoV-2 seropositive at baseline. Epitopes outside the regions mutated in the B.1.351 and B.1.1.7 variants were reportedly recognized by nearly half of the unique spike-specific TCRs. Because no day 14 peak-response samples were available, repertoires were characterized only after the peak T cell response. Participants were mostly white British, with more females than males. The authors suggested clonal diversity may have been underestimated. After two AZD1222 doses, spike-specific TCR breadth and depth were significantly higher than at day 0 and than in MenACWY recipients.

This clone was detected only once. The target of this receptor is not known. Base qualities are not provided; no much larger clone lies one nucleotide away. Trimming removed 0 bases from V and 5 bases from J; the gene matches leave 2 bases unexplained. CDR1 and CDR2, per the germline V gene (reference sequence), are SGHNT and YYREEE. The CDR3 contains 15 residues, cysteine and phenylalanine counted. The entry retains the CDR3 DNA only, 45 bases that are in frame from base 1. The sample's time point label, in plain terms: baseline before first vaccination. Vaccinee samples were obtained from the UK trials COV001 and COV002, which included a single-blind randomized controlled phase 2/3 trial of AZD1222 (ChAdOx1 nCoV-19) in healthy adults. Trial participant PBMC samples were collected at day 0 and day 28 after the second dose for TCRbeta chain sequencing. The CDR3 regions of human TCRbeta chains were analyzed by immunosequencing. Turning to the authors' computational methods: TCRs in the repertoires were matched against a reference library of SARS-CoV-2-specific TCRs that had been generated with the MIRA antigen-specificity platform. Breadth was defined as the fraction of unique TCRs that were SARS-CoV-2-associated. Depth was defined as the fraction of total T cells that were SARS-CoV-2-associated. Using the MIRA data, every spike-specific TCR was mapped to the spike region that the TCR reacted to and assigned to either a CD4 or a CD8 class. Log10-transformed breadth and depth values were compared by one-way ANOVA with Sidak's multiple comparisons tests. TCRdb obtained this table from immuneACCESS and retained in-frame rearrangements with V and J assigned. These tables miss some clones; where compared with another copy, unresolved V genes account for less than half of the shortfall, and the remainder is unexplained. That table is the source of V, J and clone size, and D and trimming were worked out from the DNA. The sample contains roughly 150,000 clones, 93% of them found a single time. The top ten clonotypes cover 5% to 5.5% of the sample.

The origin of this receptor is an adult in good health. The chain couples TRBV5-4 to TRBJ2-1; 10 bases in the junction line up with TRBD1. This sample comprised peripheral blood, obtained on day 0 of AZD1222 vaccination. The DNA is as follows: TGTGCCAGCAGCTTGGCCGGGACAGGGGACAATGAGCAGTTCTTC. Its protein is CASSLAGTGDNEQFF.